This T cell receptor beta chain was found in a study of regulatory T cells in long-lasting Graves disease. The CDR3 consists of 15 residues. V gave up 6 bases and J gave up 2 bases, with 15 bases separating them. Germline CDR1 reads SNHLY; CDR2 reads FYNNEI. For TCR beta, libraries came from iRepertoire HTBI primers and Arm-PCR of CDR3 regions. TCRdb independently ran MiXCR on the multiplex PCR reads; one entry per CDR3 protein. The data show approximately 400,000 distinct CDR3 sequences, roughly 20% seen once. Regarding time point: persistent/refractory GD, antithyroid drugs over 5 years with positive TRAb. Making the TCR library involved RNA that had been extracted from PBMCs.

The rearrangement joins TRBV2 to TRBJ2-3; D is perhaps TRBD1 (6 bases). This clonotype was sampled from a female donor with Graves disease. Sequenced material: peripheral blood mononuclear cells (PBMCs), taken when the disease was refractory, from a patient treated with antithyroid drugs. The DNA for the CDR3 is TGTGCCAGCAGAGACAGGTTGGGGTCCACAGATACGCAGTATTTT. Its translation is CASRDRLGSTDTQYF.